The present T cell receptor beta chain was sequenced within a study of T cell repertoires in cytomegalovirus infection. Study-wide context: A matching HLA type, together with CMV infection, was signaled by public TCR beta signatures.

CDR3 length equals 12 residues. The germline V gene encodes CDR1 SQVTM and CDR2 ANQGSEA. The V end lost 4 bases, the J end lost 0 bases, and 6 bases lay between the germline ends. The sample holds a few counts of this clonotype. Its antigen is currently unknown. TCRdb analysed the reads with MiXCR anew, one entry per CDR3 protein. The repertoire includes hundreds of thousands of distinct CDR3 sequences, 24% of them detected once, and 8% sits in the top ten. Findings and limits, study-wide: Cumulative public TCR beta family frequency identified carriers of CMV plus the relevant HLA. Within the response measured ex vivo, HLA-C-restricted CMV-specific TCR beta clonotypes were dominant.

The TCR comes from a human donor in good health (CMV status not recorded). Some clones in this sample may be carry-over from other donors' samples. The sequenced sample was CD8+ T cells from PBMCs. The chain is built from TRBV29-1 and TRBJ1-1; D remains ambiguous. CDR3 sequence reads: CSVVGMNTEAFF. The DNA of the CDR3 is TGCAGCGTTGTGGGGATGAACACTGAAGCTTTCTTT.